The 8 T cell receptor beta chains below come from one sample, sequenced in a study of low-dose radiotherapy and immunotherapy resistance in tumors. Stated time point: before trial treatment. Priming of first-strand cDNA relied on TRAV- and TRBV-specific primers (covering alpha and beta chains). TCRs were amplified for roughly 20 PCR cycles with a constant-region primer and V-primer adapter. TCRdb processed the reads anew with MiXCR; each CDR3 protein has one entry. The repertoire holds some 88,000 distinct CDR3 sequences, with under 9.5% as singletons. The source was PBMCs, collected before treatment. All receptors derive from a male donor with prostate cancer.

This clonotype was observed many times. The chain recombines TRBV27 with TRBJ1-4; 7 bases fit TRBD1. J was trimmed by 0 bases and V by 5 bases; bases with no gene match: 18. The CDR3 contains 20 residues. In germline, CDR1 is MNHEY, CDR2 SMNVEV (reference sequence). CDR3 nucleotide sequence: TGTGCCAGCAGTACCAGGCCCCCGACAGGGACCTCTGCAACTAATGAAAAACTGTTTTTT. Its protein product is CASSTRPPTGTSATNEKLFF.

This clonotype has ten or more counts. The CDR3 DNA reads TGTGCCACCAGCAGAGGACCTAGCCGCGAGACCCAGTACTTC. Residues: CATSRGPSRETQYF. This rearrangement joins TRBV15 to TRBJ2-5; tentative D call: TRBD2 (5 bases). V shed 1 base and J shed 5 bases, with 11 bases lying between them. The CDR3 covers 14 residues. Germline values: CDR1 LNHNV, CDR2 YYDKDF (reference sequence).

This clonotype was counted ten times or more. The chain has TRBV4-1 and TRBJ2-5; perhaps TRBD1 as D (5 bases). The germline V and J ends were trimmed by 7 bases and 5 bases, with 23 bases remaining between them. Germline V gene sequence: CDR1 MGHRA, CDR2 YSYEKL. The CDR3 sequence is 16 residues long. The CDR3 bases are TGCGCCAGCAAAGACAGCCCGGACGGACCCCGGGAGACCCAGTACTTC. Its protein product is CASKDSPDGPRETQYF.

This clonotype was detected many times. The chain recombines TRBV19 with TRBJ2-7; D may be TRBD2 (5 bases). The germline CDR1 and CDR2 sequences are LNHDA and SQIVND (reference sequence). The V and J ends lost 9 bases and 4 bases respectively, with 19 bases between them. There are 14 residues in the CDR3. The CDR3 spells CASSPYRGSYEQYF. CDR3 nucleotides: TGTGCCAGCAGCCCCTACCGGGGATCTTACGAGCAGTACTTC.

Ten or more counts support this clonotype. The chain joins TRBV20-1 to TRBJ2-7; no reliable D call. The CDR3 contains 11 residues. Germline loops: CDR1 DFQATT, CDR2 SNEGSKA (reference sequence). The ends were cut back, 0 bases at V and 6 bases at J, with 6 bases in the middle. For the CDR3, the DNA is TGCAGTGCTAGAGATCCCCCCGAGCAGTACTTC. Translation gives CSARDPPEQYF.

There are many counts of this clonotype. The V call is TRBV2, the J call TRBJ1-4; D is unresolved. The CDR3 is 15 residues long. Germline lookup yields CDR1 SNHLY and CDR2 FYNNEI. V lost 6 bases, J lost 0 bases, and 11 bases lay in between. DNA of the CDR3: TGTGCCAGCAGCCGACTTTTTGCAACTAATGAAAAACTGTTTTTT. It yields the protein CASSRLFATNEKLFF.

This clonotype was observed many times. This rearrangement joins TRBV7-2 to TRBJ1-1; TRBD1 is a possible D gene (6 bases). Germline V lookup: CDR1 SGHTA, CDR2 FQGNSA. The CDR3 extends over 14 amino acids. The V end was cut by 5 bases, the J end by 5 bases, with 15 bases between. In nucleotides, the CDR3 is TGTGCCAGCAGCACCGAGGGGGGGAGGACTGAAGCTTTCTTT. The encoded protein is CASSTEGGRTEAFF.

This clonotype was recorded at least ten times. The rearrangement joins TRBV11-1 to TRBJ2-7; D uncertain. The CDR3 length is 14 residues. Trimming took 0 bases from V and 6 from J, leaving 12 bases between them. Germline V lookup: CDR1 SGHAT, CDR2 FQDESV (reference sequence). CDR3 protein: CASSLAGNSREQYF. DNA of the CDR3: TGTGCCAGCAGCTTAGCGGGGAATAGCCGCGAGCAGTACTTC.